This T cell receptor (beta chain) was captured by sequencing in a study of CD8 T cells in ankylosing spondylitis. Trimming left V 8 bases short and J 3 bases short, with 14 bases between. The CDR3 has 14 residues. CDR1 is MDHEN, CDR2 SYDVKM, per germline. This clonotype has more than one count but fewer than ten. Antigen specificity is unknown. For TCR beta, libraries came from quantitative 5'-RACE with molecular barcodes. From the 5' RACE reads, TCRdb called clonotypes with MiXCR, one entry per CDR3 protein. The sample yields about 160,000 distinct CDR3 sequences, approximately 20% seen once. Findings and caveats of the study: Enrichment of disease-linked clones was reportedly significant in matched ankylosing spondylitis synovial fluid. Among TCR beta sequences, a motif of under ten highly homologous variants appeared characteristic of ankylosing spondylitis blood.

This TCR derives from a male donor with ankylosing spondylitis or in good health (not recorded which). The V and J genes are TRBV28 and TRBJ1-5, with D possibly being TRBD1 (5 bases). Sequencing was carried out using blood, either unsorted or a sorted T cell fraction (not recorded which). As DNA, the CDR3 is TGTGCCAGCCGCTTTTCAGGGAACAATCAGCCCCAGCATTTT. As protein: CASRFSGNNQPQHF. Looking up the rest from reference TRBV28 and TRBJ1-5 gives the full variable domain: DVKVTQSSRYLVKRTGEKVFLECVQDMDHENMFWYRQDPGLGLRLIYFSYDVKMKEKGDIPEGYSVSREKKERFSLILESASTNQTSMYLCASRFSGNNQPQHFGDGTRLSIL.